This T cell receptor beta chain is from a study of OX40 agonist ivuxolimab in advanced cancers. Describing the broader study: Ivuxolimab was a fully human IgG2 agonistic monoclonal antibody targeting the costimulatory receptor OX40 (CD134). Intravenous ivuxolimab was administered to patients every 2 weeks at six dose levels: 0.01, 0.1, 0.3, 1.5, 3 and 10 mg/kg. Of the 52 patients in dose escalation, 19 had hepatocellular carcinoma, some 15 had melanoma, 9 had renal cell carcinoma and 9 had head and neck cancer. In the dose-escalation cohort, more than 80% of patients were male, and the mean age was roughly 60 years with a range of about 20 to 80. Prior anti-PD-1, anti-PD-L1 or anti-CTLA-4 therapy was permitted, and 40% of dose-escalation patients had received checkpoint inhibitors. Partial responses were achieved by three dose-escalation patients, of whom one had hepatocellular carcinoma and two had cutaneous melanoma. Peripheral TCRbeta sequencing was intended to test whether TCR sequence diversity was altered and clonal T-cell expansion was caused by ivuxolimab. The paper covers the monotherapy dose-escalation part of the phase I ivuxolimab trial, which included N ≈ 57 patients.

Reading from cysteine to phenylalanine, the CDR3 counts 12 amino acids. The DNA shown is the 36-base CDR3, in frame from base 1. Reading the germline V gene gives CDR1 SQVTM and CDR2 ANQGSEA. To note about this clone: Its recognized antigen is unknown. One base away there is no much larger clone; base qualities are not given.

Patients with a history of autoimmune disease or receiving systemic immunosuppression were excluded from the trial. In every dose cohort, peripheral blood was drawn for TCR sequencing at baseline, cycle 4 day 1, and cycle 7 day 1. The samples were taken from a phase I, first-in-human, multicenter, open-label dose-escalation trial of ivuxolimab. The trial enrolled adults with locally advanced or metastatic head and neck squamous cell, hepatocellular, melanoma or renal cell carcinoma. CD4+ and CD8+ T cells were sorted separately from peripheral blood before TCR sequencing. General conclusions and limits of the study: After ivuxolimab, more expanded clones were found on average in CD8+ T cells than in CD4+ T cells. Antigen specificity was not determined for the clonally expanded peripheral T cells. At doses of 0.1 to 3.0 mg/kg, clonal expansion of both CD4+ and CD8+ T cells in blood was seen between baseline and week 6. Low levels of normalized T-cell clonal expansion were also seen in some patients who did not respond. Partial responders in the 0.1-3.0 mg/kg groups had among the lowest normalized peripheral clonal expansion, especially among CD8+ T cells.

Genomic DNA was isolated from the sorted cells so that the TCRbeta CDR3 region could be sequenced. TCRbeta CDR3 regions were sequenced using the immunoSEQ Assay. What TCRdb holds here is the immuneACCESS table cut down to in-frame rearrangements. Part of the clones is not present; checked against another copy, under half of the missing clones reflect an unresolved V gene, and the others are unexplained. In all, the sample holds around 11,000 clones, and 78% of those were seen once. Less than 20% of the sample goes to the ten largest clones. The receptor was derived from an adult with an advanced solid tumor such as melanoma, head and neck, liver or kidney cancer. The sequencing used CD4+ or CD8+ T cells sorted from blood, collected in a trial of the OX40 agonist ivuxolimab. The chain joins TRBV29-1 to TRBJ2-5; TRBD2 is perhaps the D gene, given 5 matching bases. With the DNA end fitting TRBJ2-7 better, the J assignment may be wrong. The CDR3 sequence is CSVEGTSYEQYF. The DNA sequence reads TGCAGCGTTGAAGGGACTTCCTACGAGCAGTACTTC.